These 20 T cell receptor beta chains share one sample of origin, sequenced in a study of patients and donors after allogeneic stem cell transplantation. TCRdb fed the RT-PCR reads into MiXCR, producing one record per CDR3 protein. The sample yields 70,000 to 75,000 distinct CDR3 sequences, more than 25% seen once. The specimen sequenced was blood, either unsorted or a sorted T cell fraction (not recorded which). The receptor set was obtained from a human donor who was either an allogeneic HSCT recipient or a stem cell or donor lymphocyte infusion donor (not recorded which). It is not recorded whose cells these are; they may come from a transplant donor.

The chain carries TRBV27 and TRBJ1-2, with D possibly matching TRBD1 (6 bases). The V gene's germline CDR1 is MNHEY and CDR2 SMNVEV (reference sequence). Trimming pared 4 bases from V and 7 bases from J, leaving 13 bases between. CDR3 length: 13 residues. CDR3 region: CASSSTGSSGYTF. The CDR3 DNA is TGTGCCAGCAGTTCCACAGGGTCAAGTGGCTACACCTTC.

There are a few counts of this clonotype. V is TRBV6-2 or TRBV6-3 and J is TRBJ2-4, with 7 bases matching TRBD1. This CDR3 has 17 residues. The V gene end was trimmed by 4 bases and the J gene end by 3 bases; junction bases not matched to a gene: 12. Germline assignment: CDR1 MNHEY and CDR2 SVGEGT. DNA for the CDR3: TGTGCCAGCAGTTCGACAGACAGGGATCGGGTCAAAAACATTCAGTACTTC. Its translation: CASSSTDRDRVKNIQYF.

The V call is TRBV7-9, the J call TRBJ1-2; D gene uncertain. V was trimmed by 1 base and J by 2 bases, leaving 11 bases between them. The length of the CDR3 is 15 residues. Germline loops: CDR1 SEHNR, CDR2 FQNEAQ (reference sequence). The CDR3 bases are TGTGCCAGCAGCTTAGTCCGGGATCCCAACTATGGCTACACCTTC. Its translation: CASSLVRDPNYGYTF.

This clonotype was counted many times. The chain has TRBV5-1 and TRBJ1-1; D is perhaps TRBD1 (5 bases). The V end lost 3 bases, the J end lost 0 bases, and 12 bases lay between the germline ends. CDR1 is SGHRS, CDR2 YFSETQ, per germline. This CDR3 contains 15 residues. The CDR3 region is CASSYPGPLNTEAFF. CDR3 nucleotides: TGCGCCAGCAGCTACCCGGGACCGCTGAACACTGAAGCTTTCTTT.

This clonotype was detected ten times or more. This sequence joins TRBV10-3 and TRBJ1-2; no clear D. Trimming cost V 4 bases and J 5 bases, with 8 bases left between them. Germline CDR1 ENHRY, CDR2 SYGVKD. The CDR3 consists of 12 residues. This chain's CDR3 is CAISADSYGYTF. The CDR3 nucleotides read TGTGCCATCAGTGCCGACTCGTATGGCTACACCTTC.

This chain joins TRBV3-1 and TRBJ2-2; D may be TRBD1 or TRBD2 (5 bases each). The CDR3 spans 13 residues. The germline V gene has CDR1 LGHDT and CDR2 YNNKEL (reference sequence). V lost 5 bases to trimming and J lost 4 bases, with 8 bases between them. The CDR3 DNA reads TGTGCCAGCAGCTCCGGGGCCACCGGGGAGCTGTTTTTT. Translation: CASSSGATGELFF.

The chain joins TRBV7-3 to TRBJ2-1; 11 positions agree with TRBD2. This CDR3 spans 14 amino acids. J gave up 10 bases and V 5 bases, and 7 bases lay outside the gene matches. Looked up from germline, CDR1 is SGHTA and CDR2 is FQGTGA. The CDR3 region has the DNA TGTGCCAGCAGCGGGCTAGCGGGGGGTAGAGAGCAGTTCTTC. Its protein product is CASSGLAGGREQFF.

The chain recombines TRBV18 with TRBJ1-5; D gene ambiguous. Germline CDR1 is KGHSH and CDR2 is LQKENI. This CDR3 is 14 amino acids long. The V end was cut by 2 bases, the J end by 0 bases, with 5 bases between. The CDR3 is CASSPGYSNQPQHF. DNA for the CDR3: TGTGCCAGCTCACCAGGTTATAGCAATCAGCCCCAGCATTTT.

In this sample, this clonotype turned up a few times. V gene TRBV30 combines with J gene TRBJ1-4, with 7 bases identical to TRBD1. V was clipped by 5 bases and J by 5 bases; unmatched bases: 8. Germline V gene sequence: CDR1 GTSNPN, CDR2 SVGIG (reference sequence). This CDR3 contains 14 residues. The DNA of the CDR3 is TGTGCCTGGTCGGACAGGTGGGGGAATGAAAAACTGTTTTTT. Translated, it gives CAWSDRWGNEKLFF.

This clonotype has a handful of counts. The CDR3 DNA is TGTGCCAGCAGTTACTCTGACAGGGGGAACACTGAAGCTTTCTTT. This translates into CASSYSDRGNTEAFF. This chain connects TRBV6-6 to TRBJ1-1; the match to TRBD1 covers 8 bases. Trimming at V came to 0 bases and at J to 1 base, leaving 1 base not matched to a gene. Germline V gene lookup returns CDR1 MNHNY and CDR2 SVGAGI (reference sequence). CDR3 size: 15 residues.

This clonotype was seen only a few times. The chain links TRBV28 to TRBJ2-5; D uncertain. Germline V gives CDR1 MDHEN, CDR2 SYDVKM. The CDR3 covers 12 residues. V was trimmed by 2 bases and J by 5 bases, leaving 6 bases between them. DNA for the CDR3: TGTGCCAGCAGTTTAGCTCGGGAGACCCAGTACTTC. Translation: CASSLARETQYF. The full variable domain, its missing parts supplied by reference TRBV28 and TRBJ2-5, is DVKVTQSSRYLVKRTGEKVFLECVQDMDHENMFWYRQDPGLGLRLIYFSYDVKMKEKGDIPEGYSVSREKKERFSLILESASTNQTSMYLCASSLARETQYFGPGTRLLVL.

This clonotype was detected only a few times. This chain uses TRBV5-1 with TRBJ2-2; a weak D match, TRBD1 (5 bases). The CDR3 is 16 amino acids. V was cut by 3 bases and J by 1 base, with 13 bases left in between. Germline CDR1 SGHRS, CDR2 YFSETQ. CDR3 sequence: CASSSVAGLNTGELFF. The CDR3 DNA is TGCGCCAGCAGCTCTGTGGCAGGGTTGAACACCGGGGAGCTGTTTTTT.

This clonotype came up a few times. The chain uses TRBV5-5 and TRBJ1-3, with D maybe TRBD1 (5 bases). This CDR3 spans 17 amino acids. Per germline, CDR1 SGHKS and CDR2 YYEKEE (reference sequence). Trimming left V 0 bases short and J 2 bases short, with 15 bases between. Here the CDR3 reads CASSLVVAGFAGNTIYF. CDR3 coding DNA: TGTGCCAGCAGCTTGGTCGTTGCAGGGTTTGCTGGAAACACCATATATTTT.

There are many counts of this clonotype. The chain recombines TRBV20-1 with TRBJ1-1; 8 nucleotides match TRBD1. The V gene end was trimmed by 6 bases and the J gene end by 5 bases; junction bases not matched to a gene: 5. The CDR3 has 12 residues. Germline V CDR1 and CDR2: DFQATT, SNEGSKA (reference sequence). The CDR3 region is CSADGQGTEAFF. As DNA, the CDR3 is TGCAGTGCCGACGGACAGGGAACTGAAGCTTTCTTT.

This clonotype was counted between two and nine times. The chain has TRBV20-1 and TRBJ1-1; no reliable D call. This CDR3 is built from 14 residues. Trimming left V 5 bases short and J 7 bases short, with 20 bases between. Germline CDR1 reads DFQATT; CDR2 reads SNEGSKA (reference sequence). This CDR3 reads CSALRIPSLLEAFF. The CDR3 coding sequence is TGCAGTGCTTTAAGGATCCCTTCCTTACTTGAAGCTTTCTTT.

This clonotype was seen a few times. V usage is TRBV12-3 or TRBV12-4 and J usage is TRBJ1-1; no firm D call. With 0 bases removed from V and 5 bases from J, the gap between germline ends came to 13 bases. This CDR3 spans 15 amino acids. CDR3 sequence reads: CASSLARSRGTEAFF. In DNA, the CDR3 is TGTGCCAGCAGTTTAGCACGAAGCCGAGGGACTGAAGCTTTCTTT.

The table lists this clonotype with a few counts. The chain is built from TRBV20-1 and TRBJ1-2; D is ambiguous. CDR1 is DFQATT and CDR2 is SNEGSKA in the germline V gene (reference sequence). The length of the CDR3 is 14 residues. Deletions cut 0 bases from V and 0 bases from J, with 8 bases between. The CDR3 spells CSARDMQPNYGYTF. CDR3 coding DNA: TGCAGTGCTAGAGATATGCAGCCTAACTATGGCTACACCTTC.

Ten or more counts support this clonotype. As DNA, the CDR3 is TGTGCCAGCAGCCAAGCTGGGGGTGGTCAGCCCCAGCATTTT. It specifies CASSQAGGGQPQHF. This chain uses TRBV3-1 with TRBJ1-5, with TRBD1 as a possible D gene (5 bases). The CDR3 runs to 14 residues. Germline V gene lookup returns CDR1 LGHDT and CDR2 YNNKEL (reference sequence). Trimming shortened V by 1 base and J by 6 bases, and 10 bases separated the two germline ends.

In this sample, this clonotype turned up many times. This chain uses TRBV7-9 with TRBJ1-2; possible D gene TRBD1, 6 bases. Trimming took off 5 bases at V and 1 base at J, with 23 bases between the two ends. The germline V gene has CDR1 SEHNR and CDR2 FQNEAQ (reference sequence). CDR3 length: 18 residues. The CDR3 coding sequence is TGTGCCAGCAGCCTAGTTCGGGACAAACACTCCCTTAACTATGGCTACACCTTC. Protein: CASSLVRDKHSLNYGYTF.

As DNA, the CDR3 is TGTGCCAGCACTTCCGGGACAGCCAAAAACATTCAGTACTTC. It is translated as CASTSGTAKNIQYF. The chain recombines TRBV21-1 with TRBJ2-4; the table names TRBD1, a call not compared with the DNA. TRBV21-1 counts as a pseudogene. CDR3 length: 14 amino acids.